This T cell receptor (beta chain) appears in the sequencing data of a study of blood T cell repertoires in COVID-19. Study in general: COVID-19 samples from acute and convalescent phases originated in the United States, Italy and Spain.

The CDR3 totals 16 residues. Generated by immunoSEQ multiplex PCR, the TCRdb table keeps only in-frame clones and is missing some. The table shows about 140,000 clones, with under 85% occurring only once. Sequencing was performed on peripheral blood. The sequence derives from a woman of 80 years or more in a cohort sampled during active or convalescent COVID-19. V is TRBV21-1 and J is TRBJ2-7; the DNA was not used to check the table's D call, TRBD1. TRBV21-1 is a pseudogene segment. The CDR3 here is CASSDNRANPDYEQYV. The DNA of the CDR3 is TGTGCCAGCAGTGATAACAGGGCCAATCCCGACTACGAGCAGTACGTC.